The 5 T cell receptor beta chains presented below share a single source sample, sequenced in a study of T-cell reconstitution after alpha-beta-depleted transplantation in children. Construction of the TCRbeta library involved unique molecular identifiers. TCRdb re-called the PCR reads through MiXCR, storing one row per CDR3 protein. The sample shows about 830,000 distinct CDR3 sequences, roughly 15% of them seen only once. The sequencing here drew on PBMCs, mostly from graft donor cells, taken 360 days after TCRalphabeta/CD19-depleted stem cell transplant. The receptors shown here come from a male patient aged 10 to 17 who had a stem cell transplant for acute lymphoblastic leukemia, so the T cells may come from the graft donor.

This clonotype was observed many times. The chain couples TRBV7-9 to TRBJ2-7; D tentatively reads TRBD1 or TRBD2 (5 bases each). Germline V gene lookup returns CDR1 SEHNR and CDR2 FQNEAQ (reference sequence). CDR3 length: 13 residues. V lost 5 bases, J lost 12 bases, and 20 bases lay in between. Here the CDR3 reads CASSPEVGERPYF. CDR3 DNA: TGTGCCAGCAGCCCGGAGGTAGGGGAGAGGCCGTACTTC.

V is TRBV5-1 and J is TRBJ2-7; the D is unclear. Germline V gene sequence: CDR1 SGHRS, CDR2 YFSETQ. V lost 4 bases, J lost 4 bases, and 24 bases lay in between. The CDR3 is made up of 17 amino acids. The chain's CDR3 is CASSLDSVPVYSYEQYF. Written as DNA, the CDR3 is TGCGCCAGCAGCCTTGACTCGGTCCCTGTCTATTCGTACGAGCAGTACTTC. Looking up the rest from reference TRBV5-1 and TRBJ2-7 gives the full variable domain: KAGVTQTPRYLIKTRGQQVTLSCSPISGHRSVSWYQQTPGQGLQFLFEYFSETQRNKGNFPGRFSGRQFSNSRSEMNVSTLELGDSALYLCASSLDSVPVYSYEQYFGPGTRLTVT.

The rearrangement links TRBV6-5 to TRBJ1-1; the D gene is possibly TRBD1 (5 bases). The CDR3 length is 18 residues. Germline V lookup: CDR1 MNHEY, CDR2 SVGAGI. The V and J ends lost 1 base and 0 bases respectively, with 18 bases between them. The CDR3 protein is CASSYLGQGWEMNTEAFF. The DNA of the CDR3 is TGTGCCAGCAGTTACTTGGGGCAGGGCTGGGAAATGAACACTGAAGCTTTCTTT.

Only a few counts were recorded for this clonotype. The rearrangement links TRBV20-1 to TRBJ1-5; D is perhaps TRBD1 (6 bases). This CDR3 spans 14 amino acids. Per germline, CDR1 DFQATT and CDR2 SNEGSKA (reference sequence). Trimming removed 0 bases from V and 3 bases from J, with 9 bases in between. CDR3 bases: TGCAGTGCTAGAGATCCGGGGGCCAATCAGCCCCAGCATTTT. Its translation: CSARDPGANQPQHF.

This rearrangement joins TRBV5-1 to TRBJ2-7; 7 bases align to TRBD2. Germline CDR1 and CDR2: SGHRS and YFSETQ. The CDR3 is 15 amino acids. After removal of 2 bases from V and 3 bases from J, the junction contained 8 bases not matched to a gene. CDR3 residues: CASSLVGGPVYEQYF. The CDR3 nucleotides are TGCGCCAGCAGCTTAGTGGGAGGGCCGGTCTACGAGCAGTACTTC.